This TCR beta chain was obtained from a study of blood T cell repertoires in COVID-19. Study in general: There were acute and convalescent COVID-19 samples, and they came from the United States, Italy and Spain.

The trim removed 7 bases at V and 4 bases at J, leaving 12 bases unmatched. The CDR3 is made up of 15 amino acids. Germline values: CDR1 LNHDA, CDR2 SQIVND (reference sequence). Here immunoSEQ multiplex PCR was the method, and the copy in TCRdb shows in-frame clones only, minus some. The repertoire holds roughly 200,000 clones, with around 83% as singletons. This clonotype was obtained from a man aged 35 to 55 with active or convalescent COVID-19. Sequencing was performed on peripheral blood. This chain connects TRBV19 to TRBJ1-2; 7 nucleotides line up with TRBD1. The DNA for the CDR3 is TGTGCCAGTACCGCTGACAGGGCGGGTGCCTATGGCTACACCTTC. Translated, it gives CASTADRAGAYGYTF.